A single sample is the source of the 24 T cell receptor beta chains below, sequenced in a study of T cell responses to AZD1222 COVID-19 vaccine. Only in-frame clones appear in the TCRdb table, and some are missing; sequencing was by immunoSEQ multiplex PCR. This sample has about 86,000 clones, with approximately 80% found just once. The sample in question was peripheral blood, obtained on day 0 of AZD1222 vaccination. The receptors here all came from an adult in good health.

The rearrangement uses TRBV11-3 and TRBJ2-7; no definite D call. Germline lookup yields CDR1 SGHNT and CDR2 YENEEA. The CDR3 contains 13 residues. The V gene lost 2 bases and the J gene lost 3 bases, with 8 bases spanning the gap. CDR3 DNA sequence: TGTGCCAGCAGCTTAAGCAGAGGCTACGAGCAGTACTTC. Translation gives CASSLSRGYEQYF.

V and J are TRBV11-2 and TRBJ2-3; 11 bases map to TRBD2. Germline V gene sequence: CDR1 SGHAT, CDR2 FQNNGV. V shed 5 bases, J shed 4 bases, and the junction held 5 bases outside the gene matches. The CDR3 is 15 amino acids. The CDR3 spells CASSGLAGGADTQYF. The DNA for the CDR3 is TGTGCCAGCAGCGGTCTAGCGGGAGGTGCAGATACGCAGTATTTT. Drawing the rest from reference TRBV11-2 and TRBJ2-3, the complete variable domain is EAGVAQSPRYKIIEKRQSVAFWCNPISGHATLYWYQQILGQGPKLLIQFQNNGVVDDSQLPKDRFSAERLKGVDSTLKIQPAKLEDSAVYLCASSGLAGGADTQYFGPGTRLTVL.

The chain recombines TRBV5-4 with TRBJ1-1; D gene ambiguous. Germline V CDR1 and CDR2: SGHNT, YYREEE (reference sequence). This CDR3 has 14 residues. Trimming took 4 bases from V and 3 from J, leaving 13 bases between them. CDR3 DNA sequence: TGTGCCAGCAGCGACCGGACTGAATACACTGAAGCTTTCTTT. It translates to CASSDRTEYTEAFF. The whole variable domain, remainder taken from reference TRBV5-4 and TRBJ1-1, is ETGVTQSPTHLIKTRGQQVTLRCSSQSGHNTVSWYQQALGQGPQFIFQYYREEENGRGNFPPRFSGLQFPNYSSELNVNALELDDSALYLCASSDRTEYTEAFFGQGTRLTVV.

V and J are TRBV7-2 and TRBJ1-5; D unclear. V lost 2 bases, J lost 4 bases, and 6 bases lay in between. The V gene's germline CDR1 is SGHTA and CDR2 FQGNSA. This CDR3 spans 13 amino acids. The CDR3: CASSLLANQPQHF. The CDR3, as DNA: TGTGCCAGCAGCTTATTGGCGAATCAGCCCCAGCATTTT. The full variable domain, completed using reference TRBV7-2 and TRBJ1-5, is GAGVSQSPSNKVTEKGKDVELRCDPISGHTALYWYRQSLGQGLEFLIYFQGNSAPDKSGLPSDRFSAERTGGSVSTLTIQRTQQEDSAVYLCASSLLANQPQHFGDGTRLSIL.

V is TRBV5-1 and J is TRBJ1-6; D is possibly TRBD1 (5 bases). V lost 0 bases and J 6 bases, leaving 13 bases between the germline ends. This CDR3 is built from 16 residues. Germline V gene data show CDR1 as SGHRS and CDR2 as YFSETQ. DNA for the CDR3: TGCGCCAGCAGCTTGGGCCCAGGGCAGCGTAATTCACCCCTCCACTTT. Translated: CASSLGPGQRNSPLHF.

The chain uses TRBV11-3 and TRBJ2-1; 9 nucleotides agree with TRBD2. CDR3 length equals 17 residues. The germline CDR1 and CDR2 sequences are SGHNT and YENEEA. V was pared by 0 bases and J by 8 bases, with 11 bases of the junction left unmatched. The CDR3 here is CASSLDPLGLASHEQFF. The CDR3 coding sequence is TGTGCCAGCAGCTTAGATCCCTTGGGACTAGCCTCCCATGAGCAGTTCTTC. The full variable domain, rest sourced from reference TRBV11-3 and TRBJ2-1, is EAGVVQSPRYKIIEKKQPVAFWCNPISGHNTLYWYLQNLGQGPELLIRYENEEAVDDSQLPKDRFSAERLKGVDSTLKIQPAELGDSAVYLCASSLDPLGLASHEQFFGPGTRLTVL.

V and J are TRBV10-2 and TRBJ2-3; D is uncertain. The CDR3 is 12 residues long. Germline lookup yields CDR1 WSHSY and CDR2 SAAADI. The germline V and J ends were trimmed by 5 bases and 6 bases, with 9 bases remaining between them. The CDR3 nucleotides are TGCGCCAGCAGTATCCTAGTTGATACGCAGTATTTT. Translation: CASSILVDTQYF.

The chain recombines TRBV29-1 with TRBJ2-5; a weak D match, TRBD2 (6 bases). V gave up 2 bases and J gave up 0 bases, with 13 bases separating them. CDR1 is SQVTM, CDR2 ANQGSEA, per germline. The CDR3 has 15 residues. DNA of the CDR3: TGCAGCGTTGAAAGCTGGGGGGATAACCAAGAGACCCAGTACTTC. Translation gives CSVESWGDNQETQYF.

The rearrangement links TRBV19 to TRBJ2-5, with 7 bases matching TRBD1. CDR1 is LNHDA, CDR2 SQIVND, per germline (reference sequence). With 5 bases clipped from V and 9 bases from J, the junction kept 9 bases outside the gene matches. This CDR3 contains 13 residues. The CDR3 DNA reads as TGTGCCAGTAGTCCTCAGGGGGTTTTGGCCCAGTACTTC. Its protein product is CASSPQGVLAQYF.

This clone was seen more than once but under ten times. This chain joins TRBV6-4 and TRBJ1-6; D ambiguous. CDR1 and CDR2 (germline): MRHNA, SNTAGT. V was pared by 1 base and J by 5 bases, with 6 bases between. The CDR3 extends over 14 amino acids. The CDR3 protein is CASSDLADNSPLHF. CDR3 in DNA: TGTGCCAGCAGTGACTTGGCTGATAATTCACCCCTCCACTTT.

This clone was seen a single time. This chain joins TRBV12-3 or TRBV12-4 and TRBJ2-3; 7 bases fit TRBD2. The V and J ends lost 4 bases and 4 bases, in that order; junction bases with no gene match: 2. This CDR3 comprises 13 residues. The CDR3 coding sequence is TGTGCCAGCAGTTCGGCGGGAGCAGATACGCAGTATTTT. Protein product: CASSSAGADTQYF.

V gene TRBV15 combines with J gene TRBJ2-7; TRBD2 aligns across 9 bases. This CDR3 is 18 amino acids long. V shed 0 bases and J 1 base; nucleotides not matched to a gene: 10. CDR1 LNHNV and CDR2 YYDKDF come from the germline V gene (reference sequence). The CDR3 region has the DNA TGTGCCACCAGCAGAGAACTAGCGGGTGGATTAGGGTCCTACGAGCAGTACTTC. It yields the protein CATSRELAGGLGSYEQYF.

The chain links TRBV28 to TRBJ1-5; 12 nucleotides align to TRBD1. The V gene end was trimmed by 7 bases and the J gene end by 5 bases; junction bases not matched to a gene: 9. Germline loops: CDR1 MDHEN, CDR2 SYDVKM. The CDR3 is 16 residues long. The CDR3 reads CASTSPGTGGYQPQHF. As DNA, the CDR3 is TGTGCCAGCACCTCACCCGGGACAGGGGGCTATCAGCCCCAGCATTTT.

V and J are TRBV6-1 and TRBJ2-6, with TRBD1 matching 9 bases. This CDR3 contains 18 residues. V lost 1 base and J lost 0; bases outside the gene matches: 4. Germline-derived CDR1 and CDR2 are MNHNS and SASEGT. CDR3 in amino acids: CASSEVYRGPSGANVLTF. CDR3 DNA: TGTGCCAGCAGTGAAGTGTACAGGGGGCCCTCTGGGGCCAACGTCCTGACTTTC.

The chain has TRBV6-5 and TRBJ2-7, with a possible D match to TRBD1 (5 bases). The length of the CDR3 is 13 residues. CDR1 is MNHEY, CDR2 SVGAGI, per germline. V lost 7 bases and J lost 0, with 10 bases in between. CDR3 residues: CASIAGPSYEQYF. CDR3 coding DNA: TGTGCCAGCATCGCAGGGCCCTCCTACGAGCAGTACTTC.

The chain links TRBV7-2 to TRBJ2-2; 10 bases are a match to TRBD2. The length of the CDR3 is 15 residues. The J segment lost 4 bases and the V segment lost 8 bases, leaving 7 bases of the junction unmatched. CDR1 and CDR2 (germline): SGHTA, FQGNSA. The CDR3 DNA sequence: TGTGCCAGCGCTAGCGGGAGCGTTCTCACCGGGGAGCTGTTTTTT. Its protein product is CASASGSVLTGELFF.

This chain links TRBV27 with TRBJ2-7, with TRBD2 matching over 8 bases. Looked up from germline, CDR1 is MNHEY and CDR2 is SMNVEV (reference sequence). Germline trimming cut 6 bases from V and 4 bases from J; bases unmatched to any gene: 8. This CDR3 has 14 residues. The CDR3 loop reads CASSPGGAGYEQYF. The CDR3 bases are TGTGCCAGCAGCCCCGGGGGGGCGGGGTACGAGCAGTACTTC.

The genes are TRBV7-2 and TRBJ1-2, with D possibly matching TRBD1 (5 bases). The V end lost 0 bases, the J end lost 0 bases, and 20 bases lay between the germline ends. Germline CDR1 reads SGHTA; CDR2 reads FQGNSA. This CDR3 is built from 19 residues. The CDR3 protein is CASSLARGAHPYSNYGYTF. CDR3 bases: TGTGCCAGCAGCTTAGCGAGAGGGGCGCATCCTTATTCTAACTATGGCTACACCTTC.

This chain joins TRBV2 and TRBJ2-2; 9 nucleotides agree with TRBD1. This CDR3 comprises 17 residues. Germline values: CDR1 SNHLY, CDR2 FYNNEI. V was clipped by 3 bases and J by 3 bases; unmatched bases: 8. The CDR3 coding sequence is TGTGCCAGCAGTGAGGGGGCGTGGACAGGGGACACCGGGGAGCTGTTTTTT. It is translated as CASSEGAWTGDTGELFF.

The chain couples TRBV14 to TRBJ2-1; D not certain. V gave up 4 bases and J gave up 3 bases, with 13 bases separating them. Germline CDR1 is SGHDN and CDR2 is FVKESK. The CDR3 totals 15 residues. The CDR3 coding sequence is TGTGCCAGCAGCCCAAGTTCTCACTACTACAATGAGCAGTTCTTC. Its translation: CASSPSSHYYNEQFF.

The rearrangement links TRBV5-1 to TRBJ2-4, with TRBD2 identical over 15 bases. This CDR3 is 19 amino acids long. Germline V gene sequence: CDR1 SGHRS, CDR2 YFSETQ. Trimming at V came to 3 bases and at J to 6 bases, leaving 13 bases not matched to a gene. CDR3 nucleotides: TGCGCCAGCAGCTACTCCGGGACAGGGACTAGCGGGAGGTTAAACATTCAGTACTTC. Its translation: CASSYSGTGTSGRLNIQYF.

This clone was counted a single time. This chain uses TRBV30 with TRBJ1-5; possible D gene TRBD1, 5 bases. CDR1 is GTSNPN and CDR2 is SVGIG in the germline V gene (reference sequence). V was trimmed by 5 bases and J by 1 base, leaving 9 bases between them. This CDR3 is built from 13 residues. The CDR3 region is CAWDQGSNQPQHF. The CDR3, as DNA: TGTGCCTGGGACCAGGGAAGCAATCAGCCCCAGCATTTT. Looking up the rest from reference TRBV30 and TRBJ1-5 gives the full variable domain: SQTIHQWPATLVQPVGSPLSLECTVEGTSNPNLYWYRQAAGRGLQLLFYSVGIGQISSEVPQNLSASRPQDRQFILSSKKLLLSDSGFYLCAWDQGSNQPQHFGDGTRLSIL.

The chain combines TRBV28 with TRBJ2-3, with no clear D. V was cut by 5 bases and J by 0 bases, with 15 bases left in between. CDR3 length: 16 amino acids. Germline lookup yields CDR1 MDHEN and CDR2 SYDVKM. The DNA of the CDR3 is TGTGCCAGCAGTCCTCTCTCCACCCTAAGCACAGATACGCAGTATTTT. It specifies CASSPLSTLSTDTQYF.

This chain links TRBV25-1 with TRBJ2-5, with D perhaps given as TRBD1 or TRBD2 (5 bases each). V was shortened by 1 base and J by 4 bases, with 10 bases between the two germline ends. This CDR3 is built from 14 residues. CDR1 and CDR2 (germline): MGHDK, SYGVNS. In nucleotides, the CDR3 is TGTGCCAGCAGTGAATGGGGGAGCGGAGAGACCCAGTACTTC. Amino acids: CASSEWGSGETQYF.